The 5 T cell receptor beta chains given below trace back to one sample, sequenced in a study of chemoradiotherapy in HPV16-positive cancers. The repertoire was sequenced with immunoSEQ multiplex PCR; TCRdb's copy has only in-frame clones and lacks some. The repertoire holds 25,000 to 30,000 clones, with over 90% as singletons. The sample consisted of blood, taken from a patient who underwent chemoradiotherapy. The source is a human donor with HPV-associated anogenital cancer.

J is TRBJ2-6 and V is TRBV7-3; D is unresolved. Trimming left V 5 bases short and J 1 base short, with 15 bases between. The CDR3 is 17 residues long. Germline V gene data show CDR1 as SGHTA and CDR2 as FQGTGA. The CDR3 here is CASSRDSMRSGANVLTF. The CDR3 DNA is TGTGCCAGCAGCCGCGACTCTATGAGATCTGGGGCCAACGTCCTGACTTTC.

Only a few counts were recorded for this clone. The J gene is TRBJ1-5, the V gene TRBV2; TRBD1 aligns across 7 bases. The CDR3 runs 17 residues. Looked up from germline, CDR1 is SNHLY and CDR2 is FYNNEI. Unmatched junction bases numbered 15, after V lost 8 bases and J lost 2 bases. CDR3 amino acids: CASGRGGGSSRNQPQHF. CDR3 nucleotides: TGTGCCAGCGGAAGAGGGGGCGGCTCATCCCGCAATCAGCCCCAGCATTTT.

This chain uses TRBV6-5 with TRBJ2-7; tentatively, D is TRBD2 (6 bases). The CDR3 consists of 14 residues. Germline V CDR1 and CDR2: MNHEY, SVGAGI. V lost 3 bases and J 3 bases, leaving 12 bases between the germline ends. CDR3 sequence: CASSYISGFYEQYF. The DNA of the CDR3 is TGTGCCAGCAGTTATATTAGCGGTTTCTACGAGCAGTACTTC.

V is TRBV12-5 and J is TRBJ2-5, with 7 bases that match TRBD1. This CDR3 has 14 amino acids. V was pared by 7 bases and J by 3 bases, with 8 bases of the junction left unmatched. Germline CDR1 is LGHNT and CDR2 is FRNRAP. This CDR3 is CASALNRGKETQYF. CDR3 bases: TGTGCTAGTGCTCTCAACAGGGGCAAAGAGACCCAGTACTTC.

The chain recombines TRBV20-1 with TRBJ1-2; TRBD1 might be the D (6 bases). The CDR3 sequence is 11 residues long. Germline lookup yields CDR1 DFQATT and CDR2 SNEGSKA (reference sequence). The CDR3 sequence: CLGGYHDGYTF. For the CDR3, the DNA is TGCCTAGGGGGGTACCATGATGGCTACACCTTC.